Presented here are 20 T cell receptor beta chains from one specimen sequenced in a study of blood T cells in healthy people across ages. Through a sample-barcoded 5' primer and a J-beta primer mix, a second PCR was run for roughly 6 to 12 cycles. TCRdb itself ran the 5' RACE reads through MiXCR, one entry per CDR3 protein. Of 650,000 to 900,000 distinct CDR3 sequences in the sample, around 62% were seen once. Sequencing was performed on blood. Receptors were obtained from a man under 40 in good health.

This clonotype has ten or more counts. The chain employs TRBV9 and TRBJ2-3, with unresolved D. CDR3 size: 13 residues. The germline CDR1 and CDR2 sequences are SGDLS and YYNGEE. Trimming removed 3 bases at V and 0 bases at J, with 5 bases between. DNA of the CDR3: TGTGCCAGCAGCGGGGGTAGCACAGATACGCAGTATTTT. Its translation is CASSGGSTDTQYF.

This clonotype has just a few counts. J is TRBJ1-6 and V is TRBV6-1, with D unclear. CDR1 is MNHNS, CDR2 SASEGT, per germline. Trimming pared 11 bases from V and 4 bases from J, leaving 18 bases between. The CDR3 runs 15 residues. The CDR3 loop is CAALAGERYNSPLHF. CDR3 in DNA: TGTGCCGCCCTAGCAGGAGAGCGGTATAATTCACCCCTCCACTTT.

The CDR3 bases are TGTGCCAGCAGCTTAGAGGCAACTAGCACTTCCCTCACAGATACGCAGTATTTT. Its protein is CASSLEATSTSLTDTQYF. The genes are TRBV7-9 and TRBJ2-3; D is possibly TRBD2 (6 bases). Between the trimmed V and J ends, which lost 1 base and 2 bases, there was a span of 19 bases. This CDR3 contains 18 residues. Germline loops: CDR1 SEHNR, CDR2 FQNEAQ (reference sequence).

In this sample, this clonotype turned up a few times. The chain links TRBV20-1 to TRBJ2-7, with D tentatively TRBD2 (5 bases). Deletions cut 5 bases from V and 2 bases from J, with 22 bases between. From germline, CDR1 is DFQATT and CDR2 SNEGSKA (reference sequence). The CDR3 loop spans 16 amino acids. The CDR3: CSAPLSVRGSTYEQYF. The CDR3 DNA reads as TGCAGTGCTCCGCTTTCCGTACGGGGTTCAACCTACGAGCAGTACTTC.

Comment on this clonotype: Relative to the germline gene, one junction end is altered; a read error may explain this. The CDR3 bases are TGCACCAGCAGTCGACAGGGGTTAAGCAATCAGCCTCAGCATTTT. Translated, it gives CTSSRQGLSNQPQHF. The chain combines TRBV5-1 with TRBJ1-5; 8 positions match TRBD1. The germline V gene encodes CDR1 SGHRS and CDR2 YFSETQ. The CDR3 covers 15 residues.

This chain joins TRBV21-1 and TRBJ1-5. TRBV21-1 is annotated as a pseudogene. The CDR3 runs to 15 residues. CDR3 sequence (DNA): TGTGCCAGCAGCAAACGGCGAGGGTTGCATCAGCCCCAGCATTTT. Translation: CASSKRRGLHQPQHF.

This sequence joins TRBV6-6 and TRBJ1-4; 7 bases agree with TRBD1. There are 14 residues in the CDR3. Germline trimming cut 6 bases from V and 4 bases from J; bases unmatched to any gene: 5. Germline V CDR1 and CDR2: MNHNY, SVGAGI (reference sequence). DNA for the CDR3: TGTGCCAGCAGCCCCGGGACAGATAATGAAAAACTGTTTTTT. Its translation is CASSPGTDNEKLFF.

There are many counts of this clonotype. The chain links TRBV20-1 to TRBJ2-1, with D maybe TRBD2 (5 bases). Trimming took off 6 bases at V and 15 bases at J, with 21 bases between the two ends. The germline V gene has CDR1 DFQATT and CDR2 SNEGSKA (reference sequence). The CDR3 runs to 12 residues. The CDR3 DNA is TGCAGTGCCTCTAGAGCTCGCTCCGCGGGGTTCTTC. It specifies CSASRARSAGFF.

This chain connects TRBV9 to TRBJ1-1; no firm D call. Trimming shortened V by 2 bases and J by 1 base, and 6 bases separated the two germline ends. The CDR3 sequence is 13 residues long. CDR1 SGDLS and CDR2 YYNGEE come from the germline V gene. CDR3 sequence (DNA): TGTGCCAGCAGCGTCACCAAGAACACTGAAGCTTTCTTT. Translation: CASSVTKNTEAFF.

The J gene is TRBJ1-2, the V gene TRBV4-3, with D tentatively TRBD1 (5 bases). In germline, CDR1 is LGHNA, CDR2 YSLEER. This CDR3 has 14 amino acids. V shed 5 bases and J shed 2 bases, with 12 bases lying between them. CDR3 sequence reads: CASSVGHRNYGYTF. DNA of the CDR3: TGCGCCAGCAGCGTCGGACACCGGAACTATGGCTACACCTTC.

This rearrangement joins TRBV7-9 to TRBJ2-3; 8 bases map to TRBD2. V gave up 4 bases and J gave up 0 bases; unmatched junction bases: 3. This CDR3 spans 15 amino acids. In germline, CDR1 is SEHNR, CDR2 FQNEAQ (reference sequence). DNA of the CDR3: TGTGCCAGCAGCTCCGGACTAGCCAGCACAGATACGCAGTATTTT. This sequence encodes CASSSGLASTDTQYF.

CDR3: CAISGVARGGTDTQYF. CDR3 in DNA: TGTGCCATCAGCGGGGTTGCCAGGGGAGGCACAGATACGCAGTATTTT. The V call is TRBV10-3, the J call TRBJ2-3; possibly TRBD1 for D (6 bases). Germline values: CDR1 ENHRY, CDR2 SYGVKD. The CDR3 has 16 residues. Trimming removed 6 bases at V and 1 base at J, with 17 bases between.

The rearrangement joins TRBV7-2 to TRBJ1-4; 7 nucleotides align to TRBD1. The CDR3 runs 15 residues. CDR1 and CDR2 from the germline V gene are SGHTA and FQGNSA. Unmatched junction bases numbered 7, after V lost 5 bases and J lost 4 bases. CDR3 sequence (DNA): TGTGCCAGCAGCCCAGACAGGGCCCGTAATGAAAAACTGTTTTTT. Its protein product is CASSPDRARNEKLFF.

The CDR3 is CASSLGDRGNTDTQYF. The CDR3 nucleotides are TGCGCCAGCAGCTTGGGAGACAGGGGGAACACAGATACGCAGTATTTT. The J gene is TRBJ2-3, the V gene TRBV5-1, with 9 bases fitting TRBD1. CDR1 SGHRS and CDR2 YFSETQ come from the germline V gene. This CDR3 is built from 16 residues. Losses at the gene ends were 0 bases for V and 2 bases for J; bases not matched to a gene: 4.

This chain uses TRBV4-3 with TRBJ2-1; 9 bases line up with TRBD2. V lost 1 base and J lost 8; bases outside the gene matches: 3. This CDR3 contains 14 residues. CDR1 is LGHNA and CDR2 is YSLEER in the germline V gene. CDR3 nucleotide sequence: TGCGCCAGCAGCCAAGCTAGCGGGGTCGATGAGCAGTTCTTC. Protein sequence: CASSQASGVDEQFF.

The chain links TRBV6-6 to TRBJ2-5; 7 bases are a match to TRBD2. CDR1 and CDR2 from the germline V gene are MNHNY and SVGAGI (reference sequence). This CDR3 has 13 amino acids. V lost 6 bases and J lost 11; bases outside the gene matches: 12. The CDR3 DNA reads as TGTGCCAGCAGGGCTGGGGAGGGGAATGAGCAGTACTTC. It encodes CASRAGEGNEQYF.

This CDR3 is CASSLWHSGAGSYNEQFF. CDR3 in DNA: TGTGCCAGCAGCTTATGGCATTCGGGGGCCGGCTCCTACAATGAGCAGTTCTTC. The chain uses TRBV7-2 and TRBJ2-1; either TRBD1 or TRBD2 may fit D (6 bases each). The CDR3 is 18 residues long. V dropped 2 bases and J dropped 0 bases, with 17 bases sitting between them. Germline V gene data show CDR1 as SGHTA and CDR2 as FQGNSA.

The rearrangement uses TRBV30 and TRBJ1-5; unclear D gene. This CDR3 has 13 amino acids. Germline V gives CDR1 GTSNPN, CDR2 SVGIG (reference sequence). V gave up 0 bases and J gave up 1 base, with 4 bases separating them. DNA for the CDR3: TGTGCCTGGAGTGTAATCAGCAATCAGCCCCAGCATTTT. As protein: CAWSVISNQPQHF.

The CDR3 sequence is CASSHELTPSGANVLTF. Here the CDR3 DNA reads TGTGCCAGCAGTCACGAGCTAACTCCCTCTGGGGCCAACGTCCTGACTTTC. The chain recombines TRBV6-5 with TRBJ2-6; D remains ambiguous. Germline V CDR1 and CDR2: MNHEY, SVGAGI. V lost 5 bases to trimming and J lost 0 bases, with 14 bases between them. This CDR3 has 17 residues.

This clonotype was detected only a few times. The chain uses TRBV9 and TRBJ2-7, with 7 bases matching TRBD2. CDR3 size: 16 residues. The J segment lost 6 bases and the V segment lost 0 bases, leaving 12 bases of the junction unmatched. Germline V lookup: CDR1 SGDLS, CDR2 YYNGEE. CDR3 DNA sequence: TGTGCCAGCAGCGTAGAGGGAGGGTTGGTATTGGGCGAGCAGTACTTC. Translated: CASSVEGGLVLGEQYF.